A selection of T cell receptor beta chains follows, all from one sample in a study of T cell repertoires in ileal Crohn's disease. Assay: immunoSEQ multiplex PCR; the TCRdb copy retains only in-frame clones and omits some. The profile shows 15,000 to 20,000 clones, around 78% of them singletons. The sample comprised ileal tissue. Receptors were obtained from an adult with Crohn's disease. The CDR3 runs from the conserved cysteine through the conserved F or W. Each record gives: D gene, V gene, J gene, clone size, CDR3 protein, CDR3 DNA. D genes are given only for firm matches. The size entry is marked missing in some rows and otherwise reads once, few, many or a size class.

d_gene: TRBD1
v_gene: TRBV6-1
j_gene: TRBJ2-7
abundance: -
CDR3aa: CASTPGGALVGEQYF
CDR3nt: TGTGCCAGCACCCCAGGGGGCGCATTGGTTGGCGAGCAGTACTTC

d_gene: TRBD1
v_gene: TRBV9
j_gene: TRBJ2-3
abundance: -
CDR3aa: CASSVGGTGTVTDTQYF
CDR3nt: TGTGCCAGCAGCGTAGGGGGGACAGGGACCGTCACAGATACGCAGTATTTT

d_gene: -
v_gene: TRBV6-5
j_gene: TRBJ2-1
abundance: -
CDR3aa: CASRTGYNEQFF
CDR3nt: TGTGCCAGCAGGACAGGCTACAATGAGCAGTTCTTC

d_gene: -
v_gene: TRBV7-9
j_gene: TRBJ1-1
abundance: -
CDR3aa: CASSLGQVPEAFF
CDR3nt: TGTGCCAGCAGCTTAGGGCAGGTACCTGAAGCTTTCTTT

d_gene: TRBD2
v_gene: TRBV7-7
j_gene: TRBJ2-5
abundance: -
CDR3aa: CASSLTGGRETQYF
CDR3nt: TGTGCTAGCAGCTTAACGGGGGGACGGGAGACCCAGTACTTC

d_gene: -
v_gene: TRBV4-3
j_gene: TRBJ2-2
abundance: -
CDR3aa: CASSQGLRSGANTGELFF
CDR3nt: TGCGCCAGCAGCCAGGGCCTACGTAGCGGAGCGAACACCGGGGAGCTGTTTTTT

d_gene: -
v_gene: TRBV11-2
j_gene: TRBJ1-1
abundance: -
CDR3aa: CASSLNPINTEAFF
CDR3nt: TGTGCCAGCAGCTTAAACCCTATTAACACTGAAGCTTTCTTT

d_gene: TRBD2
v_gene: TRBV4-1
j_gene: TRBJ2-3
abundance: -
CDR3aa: CASSLFSGTTDTQYF
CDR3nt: TGCGCCAGCAGCCTTTTTAGCGGGACCACAGATACGCAGTATTTT

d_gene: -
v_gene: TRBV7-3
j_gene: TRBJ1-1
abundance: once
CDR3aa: CASSLSRSTEAFF
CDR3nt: TGTGCCAGCAGCTTATCCAGAAGCACTGAAGCTTTCTTT

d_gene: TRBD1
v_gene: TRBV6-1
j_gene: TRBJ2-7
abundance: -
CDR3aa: CASRVGTGYYEQYF
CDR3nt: TGTGCCAGCAGAGTAGGGACAGGGTACTACGAGCAGTACTTC

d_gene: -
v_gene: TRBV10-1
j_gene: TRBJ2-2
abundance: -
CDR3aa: CASSEEGDIGCGELFF
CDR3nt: TGCGCCAGCAGTGAGGAGGGTGACATTGGTTGCGGGGAGCTGTTTTTT

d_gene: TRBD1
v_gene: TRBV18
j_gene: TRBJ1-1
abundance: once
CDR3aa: CASSRGQGGNTEAFF
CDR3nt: TGTGCCAGCTCCCGAGGACAGGGAGGCAACACTGAAGCTTTCTTT

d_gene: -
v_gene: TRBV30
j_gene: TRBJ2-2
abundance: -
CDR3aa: CAWSRDRHSELFF
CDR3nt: TGTGCCTGGAGCCGAGACAGGCACTCAGAGCTGTTTTTT

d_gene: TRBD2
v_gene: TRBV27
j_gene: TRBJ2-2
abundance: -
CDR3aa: CASSLGIGLAGIFTGELFF
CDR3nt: TGTGCCAGCAGTTTGGGGATCGGACTAGCGGGGATTTTCACCGGGGAGCTGTTTTTT

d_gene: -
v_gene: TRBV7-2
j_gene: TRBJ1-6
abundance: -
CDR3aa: CASSLQGYSPLHF
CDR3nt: TGTGCCAGCAGCTTACAGGGGTATTCACCCCTCCACTTT

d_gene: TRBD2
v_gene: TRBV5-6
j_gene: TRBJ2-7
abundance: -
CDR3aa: CASSLYSGGDEQYF
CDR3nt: TGTGCCAGCAGCTTGTATAGCGGGGGGGACGAGCAGTACTTC

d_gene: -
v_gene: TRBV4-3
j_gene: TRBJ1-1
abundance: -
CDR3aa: CASSLRDNEAFF
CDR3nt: TGCGCCAGCAGCCTCCGGGACAATGAAGCTTTCTTT

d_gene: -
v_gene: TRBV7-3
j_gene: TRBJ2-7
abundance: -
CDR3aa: CASSPRVWEDLSYEQYF
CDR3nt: TGTGCCAGCAGCCCCAGAGTTTGGGAGGATCTCTCCTACGAGCAGTACTTC

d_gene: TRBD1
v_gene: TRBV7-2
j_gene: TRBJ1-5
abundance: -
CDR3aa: CASSLGSGGNQPQHF
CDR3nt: TGTGCCAGCAGCTTAGGTTCAGGGGGTAATCAGCCCCAGCATTTT

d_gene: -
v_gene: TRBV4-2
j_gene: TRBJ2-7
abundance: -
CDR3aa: CASSPTRVIYEQYF
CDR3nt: TGTGCCAGCAGCCCCACCCGGGTTATATACGAGCAGTACTTC

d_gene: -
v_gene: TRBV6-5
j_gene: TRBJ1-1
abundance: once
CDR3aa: CAIRSRGVTEAFF
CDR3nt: TGTGCCATACGAAGTCGCGGGGTTACTGAAGCTTTCTTT

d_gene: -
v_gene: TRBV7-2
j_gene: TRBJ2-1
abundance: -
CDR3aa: CASSQWRSASNEQFF
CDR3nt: TGTGCCAGCAGCCAGTGGCGCAGCGCTAGCAATGAGCAGTTCTTC

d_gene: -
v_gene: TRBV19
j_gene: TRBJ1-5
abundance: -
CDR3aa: CASSLQLGGSQPQHF
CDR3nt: TGTGCCAGTAGTCTACAACTTGGGGGCAGTCAGCCCCAGCATTTT

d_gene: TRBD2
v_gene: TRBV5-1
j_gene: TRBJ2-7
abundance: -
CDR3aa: CASSLHKLAGGQGYEQYF
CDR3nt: TGCGCCAGCAGCTTGCACAAACTAGCGGGGGGGCAGGGCTACGAGCAGTACTTC

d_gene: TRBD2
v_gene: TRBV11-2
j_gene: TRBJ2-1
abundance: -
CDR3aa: CASSLVRGGANFRADEQFF
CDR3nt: TGTGCCAGCAGCTTAGTTCGCGGGGGGGCTAATTTTAGGGCCGATGAGCAGTTCTTC

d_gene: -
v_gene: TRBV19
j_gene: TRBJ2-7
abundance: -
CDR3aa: CASSIGRAAELYF
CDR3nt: TGTGCCAGTAGTATAGGCAGGGCAGCCGAGTTGTACTTC

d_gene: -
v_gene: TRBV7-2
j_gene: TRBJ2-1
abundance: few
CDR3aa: CASSRPWGLVGEQFF
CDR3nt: TGTGCCAGCAGCCGACCGTGGGGCTTGGTGGGTGAGCAGTTCTTC

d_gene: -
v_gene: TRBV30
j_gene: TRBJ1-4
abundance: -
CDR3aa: CAGDTTNEKLFF
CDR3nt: TGTGCCGGGGACACGACTAATGAAAAACTGTTTTTT

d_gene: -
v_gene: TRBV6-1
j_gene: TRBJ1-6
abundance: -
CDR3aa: CASSPGGAPSALHF
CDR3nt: TGTGCCAGCAGCCCCGGGGGGGCCCCCTCGGCCCTCCACTTT

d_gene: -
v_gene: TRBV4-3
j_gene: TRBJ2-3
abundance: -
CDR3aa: CASSQGSSGTDTQYF
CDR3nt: TGCGCCAGCAGCCAAGGGTCTTCGGGCACAGATACGCAGTATTTT

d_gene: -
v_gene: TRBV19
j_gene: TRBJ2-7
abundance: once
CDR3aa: CASSISGRGNEQYF
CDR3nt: TGTGCCAGTAGTATTTCGGGCAGGGGCAACGAGCAGTACTTC

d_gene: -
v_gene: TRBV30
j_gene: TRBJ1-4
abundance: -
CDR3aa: CAWSVAGTGGEKLFF
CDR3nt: TGTGCCTGGAGTGTAGCTGGGACCGGGGGAGAAAAACTGTTTTTT